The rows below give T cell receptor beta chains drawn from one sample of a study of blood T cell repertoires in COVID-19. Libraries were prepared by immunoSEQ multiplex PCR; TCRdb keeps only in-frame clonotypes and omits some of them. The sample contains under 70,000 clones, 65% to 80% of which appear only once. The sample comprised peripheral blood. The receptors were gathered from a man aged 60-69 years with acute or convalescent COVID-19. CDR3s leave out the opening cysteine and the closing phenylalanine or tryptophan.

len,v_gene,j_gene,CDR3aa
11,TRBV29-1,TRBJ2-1,SVGTSGYNEQF
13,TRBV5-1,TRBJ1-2,ASSHQGGESYGYT
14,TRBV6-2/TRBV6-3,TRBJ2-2,ASSYSPSGLTGELF
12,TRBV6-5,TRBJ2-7,ASSRTGVKDEQY
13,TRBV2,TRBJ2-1,ASRPRGYSYNEQF
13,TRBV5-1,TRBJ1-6,ASSLQRDRNSPLH
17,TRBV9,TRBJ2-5,ASSVGPGQGTSGQETQY
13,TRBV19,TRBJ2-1,ASSIAGRSYNEQF
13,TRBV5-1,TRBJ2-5,ASSKGGGAAETQY
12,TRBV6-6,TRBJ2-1,ASSYSGGGDEQF
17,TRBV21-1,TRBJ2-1,ASSKERGNGQRFYNEQF